Each of the 21 T cell receptor beta chains below was sequenced from the same sample in a study of blood T cell repertoires in COVID-19. Sequenced by immunoSEQ multiplex PCR; TCRdb stores in-frame clones only, minus some. The sample has fewer than 85,000 clones; about 83% are singletons. The sequenced sample consisted of peripheral blood. These receptors were obtained from a woman between 55 and 75 years old with acute or convalescent COVID-19.

The J gene is TRBJ2-5, the V gene TRBV24-1; D may be TRBD2 (6 bases). The germline V and J ends were trimmed by 3 bases and 5 bases, with 12 bases remaining between them. The CDR3 is made up of 14 amino acids. Germline CDR1 and CDR2: KGHDR and SFDVKD. The CDR3 sequence: CATSDIGGAETQYF. The CDR3 DNA follows: TGTGCCACCAGTGATATCGGGGGAGCGGAGACCCAGTACTTC.

The V call is TRBV19, the J call TRBJ1-5, with D perhaps TRBD1 (5 bases). V gave up 3 bases and J gave up 6 bases, with 12 bases separating them. In germline, CDR1 is LNHDA, CDR2 SQIVND (reference sequence). The CDR3 sequence is 14 residues long. The CDR3 sequence: CASSMGQGGQPQHF. CDR3 coding DNA: TGTGCCAGTAGTATGGGCCAGGGAGGTCAGCCCCAGCATTTT.

The CDR3 nucleotides read TGTGCCAGCAGCCAAGAAAAGCGGGGGAACTATGGCTACACCTTC. Its protein is CASSQEKRGNYGYTF. The rearrangement joins TRBV4-2 to TRBJ1-2, with D possibly TRBD1 on 5 matching bases. CDR1 and CDR2 (germline): LGHNA, YNFKEQ. The CDR3 covers 15 residues. V dropped 0 bases and J dropped 2 bases, with 10 bases sitting between them.

V is TRBV13 and J is TRBJ2-2; D perhaps matches TRBD1 (6 bases). CDR1 is PRHDT, CDR2 FYEKMQ, per germline (reference sequence). The CDR3 sequence is 16 residues long. Trimming shortened V by 4 bases and J by 2 bases, and 14 bases separated the two germline ends. This CDR3 reads CASSSQMGHNTGELFF. In DNA, the CDR3 is TGTGCCAGCAGCTCACAAATGGGACATAACACCGGGGAGCTGTTTTTT.

The J gene is TRBJ1-2, the V gene TRBV5-6; D unclear. The CDR3 runs to 13 residues. V dropped 4 bases and J dropped 8 bases, with 15 bases sitting between them. Germline-derived CDR1 and CDR2 are SGHDT and YYEEEE. For the CDR3, the DNA is TGTGCCAGCAGCACCCCCCGCGGAAACGGCTACACCTTC. Protein sequence: CASSTPRGNGYTF.

The CDR3 bases are TGTGCCAGCAGTTTGAAGAGCAACACTGAAGCTTTCTTT. It translates to CASSLKSNTEAFF. This chain connects TRBV12-3 or TRBV12-4 to TRBJ1-1; no reliable D call. CDR3 size: 13 residues. V was shortened by 3 bases and J by 2 bases, with 7 bases between the two germline ends.

V gene TRBV28 combines with J gene TRBJ2-7; 7 bases line up with TRBD1. Looked up from germline, CDR1 is MDHEN and CDR2 is SYDVKM. V was pared by 6 bases and J by 0 bases, with 8 bases of the junction left unmatched. The CDR3 has 15 residues. CDR3 amino acids: CASRRTGTDSYEQYF. Written as DNA, the CDR3 is TGTGCCAGCAGACGGACCGGGACAGACTCCTACGAGCAGTACTTC.

This clone was observed once. The chain has TRBV11-3 and TRBJ2-7, with 7 bases identical to TRBD2. This CDR3 is 13 amino acids long. V lost 5 bases to trimming and J lost 6 bases; unmatched junction nucleotides: 7. Germline lookup yields CDR1 SGHNT and CDR2 YENEEA. The CDR3 sequence: CASSPDAGAEQYF. The CDR3, as DNA: TGTGCCAGCAGCCCAGATGCGGGAGCCGAGCAGTACTTC. Together with reference TRBV11-3 and TRBJ2-7, the CDR3 gives the full variable domain: EAGVVQSPRYKIIEKKQPVAFWCNPISGHNTLYWYLQNLGQGPELLIRYENEEAVDDSQLPKDRFSAERLKGVDSTLKIQPAELGDSAVYLCASSPDAGAEQYFGPGTRLTVT.

This sequence joins TRBV4-2 and TRBJ1-4, with 9 bases that match TRBD1. There are 21 residues in the CDR3. Unmatched junction bases numbered 14, after V lost 0 bases and J lost 0 bases. Germline CDR1 and CDR2: LGHNA and YNFKEQ. The CDR3 coding sequence is TGTGCCAGCAGCCAAGATATCAACAGGGGGCGCTTGGAGACAACTAATGAAAAACTGTTTTTT. This gives the protein CASSQDINRGRLETTNEKLFF.

The chain uses TRBV19 and TRBJ2-5; D ambiguous. Trimming left V 7 bases short and J 3 bases short, with 15 bases between. The CDR3 length is 14 residues. The germline V gene has CDR1 LNHDA and CDR2 SQIVND (reference sequence). The CDR3 coding sequence is TGTGCCAGTAACCCCCCAGGCTTAGAAGAGACCCAGTACTTC. Protein: CASNPPGLEETQYF.

The rearrangement links TRBV6-1 to TRBJ1-4; the D is unclear. The germline gives CDR1 MNHNS, CDR2 SASEGT. CDR3 length: 14 residues. V lost 2 bases to trimming and J lost 8 bases, with 12 bases between them. The CDR3 region is CASSEKSFQEKLFF. CDR3 DNA sequence: TGTGCCAGCAGTGAAAAGTCTTTTCAGGAAAAACTGTTTTTT.

The chain is built from TRBV9 and TRBJ2-1; the match to TRBD2 covers 8 bases. Germline-derived CDR1 and CDR2 are SGDLS and YYNGEE. This CDR3 has 15 residues. After removal of 6 bases from V and 4 bases from J, the junction contained 9 bases not matched to a gene. In DNA form, the CDR3 reads TGTGCCAGCACCTTGGACGGGGGGGAATACAATGAGCAGTTCTTC. Its translation is CASTLDGGEYNEQFF.

The V call is TRBV24-1, the J call TRBJ2-5, with TRBD2 identical over 9 bases. The CDR3 runs 16 residues. The junction had 8 bases not matched to a gene; V was cut back by 2 bases and J by 5 bases. Germline CDR1 KGHDR, CDR2 SFDVKD. CDR3: CATSDSGAGGWETQYF. The CDR3, as DNA: TGTGCCACCAGTGATTCTGGAGCGGGAGGATGGGAGACCCAGTACTTC.

This clone has a single count. This chain connects TRBV7-8 to TRBJ2-7; no clear D gene. The V gene lost 2 bases and the J gene lost 3 bases, with 8 bases spanning the gap. This CDR3 spans 13 amino acids. CDR1 and CDR2 (germline): SGHVS, FQNEAQ. DNA of the CDR3: TGTGCCAGCAGCTTACGGGTAAACTACGAGCAGTACTTC. Translated, it gives CASSLRVNYEQYF.

CDR3 coding DNA: TGCGCCAGCAGCTCCAGGGGCGCTAGCACAGATACGCAGTATTTT. It codes for CASSSRGASTDTQYF. The J gene is TRBJ2-3, the V gene TRBV5-1, with D possibly matching TRBD1 (6 bases). Looked up from germline, CDR1 is SGHRS and CDR2 is YFSETQ. Trimming pared 3 bases from V and 0 bases from J, leaving 11 bases between. This CDR3 is 15 amino acids long.

The chain couples TRBV10-3 to TRBJ1-4; D not certain. CDR3 length equals 10 residues. V was cut by 10 bases and J by 8 bases, with 8 bases left in between. Germline CDR1 and CDR2: ENHRY and SYGVKD. The CDR3 loop reads CASTREKLFF. The CDR3 nucleotides are TGTGCCAGCACTAGGGAAAAACTGTTTTTT.

The chain uses TRBV5-1 and TRBJ2-3; 9 bases match TRBD1. Trimming cost V 1 base and J 4 bases; bases outside gene matches: 4. In germline, CDR1 is SGHRS, CDR2 YFSETQ. The CDR3 is made up of 15 amino acids. This CDR3 reads CASSLTGGGPDTQYF. The CDR3 DNA reads as TGCGCCAGCAGCTTGACAGGGGGCGGCCCAGATACGCAGTATTTT. Drawing the rest from reference TRBV5-1 and TRBJ2-3, the complete variable domain is KAGVTQTPRYLIKTRGQQVTLSCSPISGHRSVSWYQQTPGQGLQFLFEYFSETQRNKGNFPGRFSGRQFSNSRSEMNVSTLELGDSALYLCASSLTGGGPDTQYFGPGTRLTVL.

This chain joins TRBV2 and TRBJ1-6; the D is unclear. The CDR3 is 11 residues long. In germline, CDR1 is SNHLY, CDR2 FYNNEI. Trimming removed 5 bases from V and 17 bases from J, with 13 bases in between. Written as DNA, the CDR3 is TGTGCCAGCAGTTTCCTCCCACGGGTCCACTTT. Its translation: CASSFLPRVHF.

The chain couples TRBV5-1 to TRBJ2-3, with D maybe TRBD2 (5 bases). This CDR3 spans 15 amino acids. CDR1 and CDR2 (germline): SGHRS, YFSETQ. Deletions cut 1 base from V and 1 base from J, with 10 bases between. CDR3 in amino acids: CASSLPLAGTDTQYF. CDR3 coding DNA: TGCGCCAGCAGCTTGCCTCTAGCAGGCACAGATACGCAGTATTTT. The full variable domain, in which reference TRBV5-1 and TRBJ2-3 provide the parts outside the CDR3, is KAGVTQTPRYLIKTRGQQVTLSCSPISGHRSVSWYQQTPGQGLQFLFEYFSETQRNKGNFPGRFSGRQFSNSRSEMNVSTLELGDSALYLCASSLPLAGTDTQYFGPGTRLTVL.

The chain couples TRBV6-5 to TRBJ1-3; TRBD1 agrees at 8 bases. This CDR3 region has 15 residues. The germline V gene encodes CDR1 MNHEY and CDR2 SVGAGI. V was pared by 8 bases and J by 8 bases, with 14 bases of the junction left unmatched. In DNA, the CDR3 is TGTGCCAGCCGAAAAGGACAGGGCGAGGTGGACACCATATATTTT. Its protein is CASRKGQGEVDTIYF.

The chain employs TRBV7-2 and TRBJ2-3, with TRBD2 matching 15 bases. Germline assignment: CDR1 SGHTA and CDR2 FQGNSA. This CDR3 contains 15 residues. With V trimmed by 4 bases and J by 11 bases, 7 bases remained unmatched. This chain's CDR3 is CASSSGLAGGPEQYF. CDR3 nucleotide sequence: TGTGCCAGCAGCTCTGGACTAGCGGGGGGGCCTGAGCAGTATTTT.